This T cell receptor beta chain was sequenced during a study of cytomegalovirus exposure and HLA in healthy donors. Study-wide results and limits: What a later analysis reportedly showed was that an Asian-associated ancestry cluster had fewer N-insertions than the approximately 700-donor mean.

Use of 60 Vbeta and 13 Jbeta primers characterized the PCR. Original analysis: An analysis performed later counted 75 million to 80 million unique TCR beta chains (roughly 10 million of them shared). The repertoire was sequenced with immunoSEQ multiplex PCR; TCRdb's copy has only in-frame clones and lacks some. That table is the source of V, J and clone size, and D and trimming were worked out from the DNA. Its clone listing holds 130,000 to 150,000 clones. Details on this clone: Its antigen is not known.

With 0 bases clipped from V and 5 bases from J, the junction kept 11 bases outside the gene matches. Germline V CDR1 and CDR2: LGHNA, YSLEER. CDR3 length equals 18 residues. The chain carries TRBV4-3 and TRBJ1-5; 9 nucleotides match TRBD1. The sample consisted of PBMCs. The sequence was obtained from a male donor in good health and CMV-seronegative. CDR3 sequence (DNA): TGCGCCAGCAGCCAAGATGTCCGAGCCGGGACAGGGTATCAGCCCCAGCATTTT. Amino acids: CASSQDVRAGTGYQPQHF.